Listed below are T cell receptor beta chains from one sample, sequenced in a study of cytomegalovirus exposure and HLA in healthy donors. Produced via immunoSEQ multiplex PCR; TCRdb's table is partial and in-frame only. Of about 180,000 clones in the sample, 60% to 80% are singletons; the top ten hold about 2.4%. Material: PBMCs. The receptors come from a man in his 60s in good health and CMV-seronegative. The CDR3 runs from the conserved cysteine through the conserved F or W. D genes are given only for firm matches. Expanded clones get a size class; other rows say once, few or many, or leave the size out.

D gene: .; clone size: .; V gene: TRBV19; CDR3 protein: CASSTFSGANVLTF
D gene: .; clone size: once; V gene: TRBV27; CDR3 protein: CASSPWTGGGGNTIYF
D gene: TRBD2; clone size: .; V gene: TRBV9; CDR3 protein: CASSVAGTSGREGDTQYF
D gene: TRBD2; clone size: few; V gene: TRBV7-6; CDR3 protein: CASSLLGGQETQYF
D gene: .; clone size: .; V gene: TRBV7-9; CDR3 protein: CASSLGQRGNSYEQYF
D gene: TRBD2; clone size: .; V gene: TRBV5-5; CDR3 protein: CASSLRSGAGSYEQYF
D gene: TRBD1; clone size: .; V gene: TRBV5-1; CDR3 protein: CASSPAGQGVSYEQYF
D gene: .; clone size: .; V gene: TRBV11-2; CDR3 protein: CASSSGTYEQYF
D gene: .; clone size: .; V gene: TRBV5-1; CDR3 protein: CASRKAIGADTQYF
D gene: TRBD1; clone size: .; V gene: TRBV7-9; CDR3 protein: CASSPGQGVNSPLHF
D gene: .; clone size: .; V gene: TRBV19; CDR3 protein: CASSPGGGGGNEAFF
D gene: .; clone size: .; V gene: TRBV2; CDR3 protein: CASRGGGNYGYTF
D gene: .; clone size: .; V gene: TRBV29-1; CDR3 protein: CSVPVEKLFF
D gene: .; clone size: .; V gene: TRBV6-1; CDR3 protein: CASKGGTGYNEQFF
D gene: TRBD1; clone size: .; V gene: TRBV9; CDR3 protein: CASSVGPGQESLGYTF
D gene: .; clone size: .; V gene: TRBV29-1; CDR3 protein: CSAAGSTGELFF
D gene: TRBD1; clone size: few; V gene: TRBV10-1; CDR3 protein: CASSDTDRGATEAFF
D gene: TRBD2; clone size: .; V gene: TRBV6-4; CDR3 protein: CASRPSGWSETQYF
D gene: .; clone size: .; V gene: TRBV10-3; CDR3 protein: CANEPPSSYNSPLHF
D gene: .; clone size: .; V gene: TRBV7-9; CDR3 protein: CASSFTQANTEAFF
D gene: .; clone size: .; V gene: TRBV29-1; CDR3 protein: CSVRAEGRASFAGELFF
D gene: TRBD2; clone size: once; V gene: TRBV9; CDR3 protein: CASSVETSGTDTQYF
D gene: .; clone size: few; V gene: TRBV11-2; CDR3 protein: CASSLGRSGYVYEQYF
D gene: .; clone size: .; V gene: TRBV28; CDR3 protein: CASSLLGGLRIDKNTEAFF
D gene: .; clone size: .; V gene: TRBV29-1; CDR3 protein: CSVFNWGVTEAFF